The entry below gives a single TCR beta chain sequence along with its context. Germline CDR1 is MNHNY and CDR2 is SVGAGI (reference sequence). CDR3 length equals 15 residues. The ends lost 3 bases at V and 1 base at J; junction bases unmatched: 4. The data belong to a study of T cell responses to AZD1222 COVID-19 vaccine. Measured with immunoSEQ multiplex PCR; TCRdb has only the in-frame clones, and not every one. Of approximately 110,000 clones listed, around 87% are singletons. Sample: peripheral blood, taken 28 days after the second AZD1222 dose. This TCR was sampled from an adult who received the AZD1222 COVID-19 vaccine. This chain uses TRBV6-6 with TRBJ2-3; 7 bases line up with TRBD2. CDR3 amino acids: CASSYGGSGTDTQYF. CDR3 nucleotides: TGTGCCAGCAGTTATGGCGGGAGTGGCACAGATACGCAGTATTTT.